A selection of T cell receptor beta chains follows, all from one sample in a study of T cells in Graves' hyperthyroidism and ophthalmopathy. TCRdb passed the multiplex PCR reads through MiXCR, listing each CDR3 protein once. This table has hundreds of thousands of distinct CDR3 sequences, approximately 14% appearing once. The sequenced sample consisted of blood. The receptor source for this set is a woman aged 40 to 50 with Graves' ophthalmopathy. The CDR3 runs from the conserved cysteine through the conserved F or W. Fields, in order: V gene, D gene, CDR3 protein. The D gene is left open where the match is weak.

v_call: TRBV24-1; d_call: TRBD1; cdr3_aa: CATEGTANTGELFF
v_call: TRBV5-1; d_call: TRBD1; cdr3_aa: CASSGTGTGLGTGELFF
v_call: TRBV2; d_call: -; cdr3_aa: CASRGEGYNSPLHF
v_call: TRBV7-6; d_call: -; cdr3_aa: CASSSEGVLGNTEAFF
v_call: TRBV2; d_call: -; cdr3_aa: CASNWGGASYCYTF
v_call: TRBV7-9; d_call: TRBD1; cdr3_aa: CASSKGQGSEKLFF
v_call: TRBV7-2; d_call: -; cdr3_aa: CASSEFGGAETQYF
v_call: TRBV7-2; d_call: TRBD2; cdr3_aa: CASSLVGTSRYEQYF
v_call: TRBV28; d_call: -; cdr3_aa: CASRQPTNYGYTF
v_call: TRBV6-5; d_call: -; cdr3_aa: CASSYVTRELFF
v_call: TRBV28; d_call: TRBD1; cdr3_aa: CASSRGTGPPGTEAFF
v_call: TRBV9; d_call: -; cdr3_aa: CASSVGFGGSQPQHF
v_call: TRBV4-2; d_call: TRBD2; cdr3_aa: CASSQRGSGVTTGELFF
v_call: TRBV6-1; d_call: TRBD2; cdr3_aa: CASTLDGGLSYEQYF
v_call: TRBV6-1; d_call: TRBD1; cdr3_aa: CASRPNPGQGAGKQYF
v_call: TRBV7-9; d_call: TRBD2; cdr3_aa: CASSAPSGSSYEQYF
v_call: TRBV3-1; d_call: -; cdr3_aa: CASSQQGTYEQYF
v_call: TRBV5-1; d_call: -; cdr3_aa: CASSFGQGGVNTEAFF
v_call: TRBV15; d_call: TRBD1; cdr3_aa: CATSRGYDRGRANTGELFF
v_call: TRBV12-3/TRBV12-4; d_call: TRBD1; cdr3_aa: CASSPRDRGNPKAFF
v_call: TRBV30; d_call: -; cdr3_aa: CAGGRSEAFF
v_call: TRBV19; d_call: -; cdr3_aa: CASSTPRARGDTGELFF
v_call: TRBV19; d_call: -; cdr3_aa: CASSKSQTGPSGNTIYF
v_call: TRBV28; d_call: TRBD1; cdr3_aa: CASSRDSYQPQHF
v_call: TRBV18; d_call: TRBD2; cdr3_aa: CASSSTSGNYEQYF
v_call: TRBV29-1; d_call: -; cdr3_aa: CSVAGSAGQFEAFF
v_call: TRBV28; d_call: -; cdr3_aa: CASSGDGYSGYTF
v_call: TRBV7-9; d_call: -; cdr3_aa: CASSFAQGGGYTF
v_call: TRBV12-3/TRBV12-4; d_call: -; cdr3_aa: CASSPRVYEQYF
v_call: TRBV7-8; d_call: TRBD1; cdr3_aa: CASSLSGTGMNTEAFF
v_call: TRBV30; d_call: -; cdr3_aa: CAWSVQRGGDGYTF
v_call: TRBV19; d_call: TRBD1; cdr3_aa: CASSEQGAWGNQPQHF
v_call: TRBV12-3/TRBV12-4; d_call: -; cdr3_aa: CASSMGRGKGYEQYF
v_call: TRBV4-2; d_call: TRBD2; cdr3_aa: CASSQDYGGSPYEQYF
v_call: TRBV7-2; d_call: -; cdr3_aa: CASNSGSGSYNEQFF
v_call: TRBV27; d_call: -; cdr3_aa: CASSLPGGQGYTF
v_call: TRBV30; d_call: TRBD2; cdr3_aa: CAWTSGAYQETQYF
v_call: TRBV19; d_call: TRBD1; cdr3_aa: CASSIRQGPVYSNQPQHF
v_call: TRBV20-1; d_call: -; cdr3_aa: CSAERAGTGETQYF
v_call: TRBV6-5; d_call: TRBD1; cdr3_aa: CASSYLARDRGYTEAFF
v_call: TRBV27; d_call: -; cdr3_aa: CASSSSFPLRDEQYF
v_call: TRBV20-1; d_call: TRBD2; cdr3_aa: CSAREGLVGTSGRVEETQYF
v_call: TRBV29-1; d_call: TRBD2; cdr3_aa: CSVGLARTYEQYF
v_call: TRBV7-2; d_call: -; cdr3_aa: CASSWDIRENTEAFF
v_call: TRBV2; d_call: -; cdr3_aa: CASSARQVNGYTF
v_call: TRBV20-1; d_call: -; cdr3_aa: CSARGTASGNTIYF
v_call: TRBV7-9; d_call: -; cdr3_aa: CASSSNALTGELFF
v_call: TRBV2; d_call: TRBD2; cdr3_aa: CASSLGREAYEQYF
v_call: TRBV5-5; d_call: -; cdr3_aa: CASSLEQGYNQPQHF
v_call: TRBV28; d_call: -; cdr3_aa: CASSQTSALLTYEQYF
v_call: TRBV6-2/TRBV6-3; d_call: -; cdr3_aa: CASSYEAIYYEQYF
v_call: TRBV27; d_call: -; cdr3_aa: CASRTPKNTEAFF
v_call: TRBV15; d_call: -; cdr3_aa: CATSRDRAHNQPQHF
v_call: TRBV6-5; d_call: -; cdr3_aa: CASSYRGPDSPLHF